The present T cell receptor beta chain was sequenced within a study of T cell responses to AZD1222 COVID-19 vaccine. Study-wide findings and caveats: Baseline seropositivity characterized only a handful of AZD1222 recipients. Spike-specific TCR depth and breadth grew after two AZD1222 doses.

Sequencing was performed with immunoSEQ multiplex PCR; in TCRdb, only in-frame clones are kept and a portion is missing. The sample carries about 150,000 clones, about 90% recorded once. Second-dose intervals near 4 or 12 weeks were combined. Note on this clone: Antigen: not known. Sequence at one end of the junction differs from germline and may be a read error.

The clonotype was recovered from an adult who received the AZD1222 COVID-19 vaccine. This material consisted of peripheral blood, taken 28 days after the second AZD1222 dose.

The CDR3 reads CASSSRDRELF. The CDR3 DNA reads TGTGCCAGCAGTTCGAGGGACAGGGAGCTCTTC. The chain has TRBV27 and TRBJ2-1; 9 bases are shared with TRBD1. The germline V gene has CDR1 MNHEY and CDR2 SMNVEV (reference sequence). The CDR3 has 11 residues.